One and the same sample provided the 2 T cell receptor beta chains below, sequenced in a study of T cell changes during pregnancy in multiple sclerosis. Produced via immunoSEQ multiplex PCR; TCRdb's table is partial and in-frame only. The sample lists around 92,000 clones, just under 95% seen once, with 4.3% in the top ten. The input for sequencing was peripheral blood, taken in the first trimester of pregnancy. All receptors come from a female donor with multiple sclerosis, enrolled in a pregnancy study.

This clone was recorded only once. V and J are TRBV6-5 and TRBJ2-1, with 7 bases fitting TRBD1. V trimming: 6 bases; J trimming: 6 bases; junction bases outside the gene matches: 11. The CDR3 sequence is 15 residues long. CDR1 is MNHEY, CDR2 SVGAGI, per germline. The CDR3 sequence: CASRHHRGRGNEQFF. For the CDR3, the DNA is TGTGCCAGCAGACACCACAGGGGAAGAGGCAATGAGCAGTTCTTC.

V and J are TRBV15 and TRBJ2-5, with 8 nucleotides matching TRBD2. Germline CDR1 is LNHNV and CDR2 is YYDKDF (reference sequence). Trimming at V came to 3 bases and at J to 1 base, leaving 13 bases not matched to a gene. The CDR3 runs to 18 residues. CDR3 sequence: CATSSAPGRVIFQETQYF. DNA of the CDR3: TGTGCCACCAGCAGTGCTCCCGGGAGGGTGATTTTCCAAGAGACCCAGTACTTC.